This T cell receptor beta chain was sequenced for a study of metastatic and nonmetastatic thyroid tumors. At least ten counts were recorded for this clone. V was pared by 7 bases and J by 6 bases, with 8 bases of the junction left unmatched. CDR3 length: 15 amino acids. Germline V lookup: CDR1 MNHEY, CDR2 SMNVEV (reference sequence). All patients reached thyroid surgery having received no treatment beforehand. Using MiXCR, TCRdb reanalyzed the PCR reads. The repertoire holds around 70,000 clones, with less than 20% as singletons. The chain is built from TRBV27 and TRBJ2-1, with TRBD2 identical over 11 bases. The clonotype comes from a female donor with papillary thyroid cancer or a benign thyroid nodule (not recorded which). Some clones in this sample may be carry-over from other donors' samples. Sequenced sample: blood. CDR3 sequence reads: CASTSLAGVANEQFF. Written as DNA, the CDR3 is TGTGCCAGCACTTCACTAGCGGGAGTTGCCAATGAGCAGTTCTTC.